This TCR beta chain was observed in a study of CD8 T cells in ankylosing spondylitis. General observations from the study: A motif in TCR beta, a set of eight highly homologous variants, appeared characteristic of ankylosing spondylitis blood.

The CDR3 runs 16 residues. V gave up 4 bases and J gave up 4 bases, with 21 bases separating them. Germline V gene data show CDR1 as DFQATT and CDR2 as SNEGSKA (reference sequence). From the 5' RACE reads, TCRdb called clonotypes with MiXCR, one entry per CDR3 protein. Of 84,000 or so distinct CDR3 sequences listed, roughly 27% are singletons. This clonotype showed up just a few times. The antigen is not known. The J gene is TRBJ2-3, the V gene TRBV20-1; D might be TRBD2 (6 bases). Sequenced: blood, either unsorted or a sorted T cell fraction (not recorded which). The TCR originated in a male donor with ankylosing spondylitis or in good health (not recorded which). The CDR3 sequence is CSANPLGGVVADTQYF. DNA of the CDR3: TGCAGTGCTAACCCTCTCGGGGGAGTAGTGGCAGATACGCAGTATTTT.